This TCR beta chain was profiled in a study of shared clonotypes between healthy human individuals. It was at deep level that the assay was run. TCRdb keeps only in-frame clones here, not all; method: immunoSEQ multiplex PCR. The table shows about 2 million clones, with around 95% occurring only once. CD45RA+ naive and CD45RA-negative memory subsets were separated from CD4+ cells. This CDR3 has 14 amino acids. Trimming pared 1 base from V and 2 bases from J, leaving 6 bases between. CDR1 and CDR2 from the germline V gene are SGHAT and FQNNGV. The sequenced material came from naive CD4+ T cells sorted from blood. Subset given: CD45RA+ positively selected. The origin of this receptor is a man aged 18 to 30 in good health. The J gene is TRBJ2-1, the V gene TRBV11-2, with unresolved D. CDR3: CASSLAFPYNEQFF. The CDR3 DNA sequence: TGTGCCAGCAGCTTAGCGTTCCCCTACAATGAGCAGTTCTTC.